This T cell receptor beta chain came from a study of cytomegalovirus exposure and HLA in healthy donors. Whole-study context: Among the approximately 400 donors who were genotyped, roughly 86% fell in the genetic ancestry cluster that is associated with self-reported Caucasian donors. General study points: Per a later analysis, about 18,000 TCR beta sequences showed association with HLA alleles at 0.05 false discovery rate. V segments that were indistinguishable, TRBV6-2 and TRBV6-3 among them, were omitted from analysis.

The V gene lost 5 bases and the J gene lost 3 bases, with 13 bases spanning the gap. The V gene's germline CDR1 is SGHVS and CDR2 FNYEAQ. This CDR3 is built from 14 residues. The study ran its PCR with 60 Vbeta and 13 Jbeta primers. TCRdb's table, derived via immunoSEQ multiplex PCR, lists solely in-frame clones and lacks some. The sample includes roughly 86,000 clones, approximately 64% of them seen just once. This clone was counted once. Its antigen is unknown. The sample comprised PBMCs. This receptor was identified in a woman in her 50s in good health and CMV-seropositive. V usage is TRBV7-6 and J usage is TRBJ1-1; D is unresolved. CDR3 protein: CASSALGGHTEAFF. CDR3 bases: TGTGCCAGCAGCGCATTAGGCGGCCACACTGAAGCTTTCTTT.